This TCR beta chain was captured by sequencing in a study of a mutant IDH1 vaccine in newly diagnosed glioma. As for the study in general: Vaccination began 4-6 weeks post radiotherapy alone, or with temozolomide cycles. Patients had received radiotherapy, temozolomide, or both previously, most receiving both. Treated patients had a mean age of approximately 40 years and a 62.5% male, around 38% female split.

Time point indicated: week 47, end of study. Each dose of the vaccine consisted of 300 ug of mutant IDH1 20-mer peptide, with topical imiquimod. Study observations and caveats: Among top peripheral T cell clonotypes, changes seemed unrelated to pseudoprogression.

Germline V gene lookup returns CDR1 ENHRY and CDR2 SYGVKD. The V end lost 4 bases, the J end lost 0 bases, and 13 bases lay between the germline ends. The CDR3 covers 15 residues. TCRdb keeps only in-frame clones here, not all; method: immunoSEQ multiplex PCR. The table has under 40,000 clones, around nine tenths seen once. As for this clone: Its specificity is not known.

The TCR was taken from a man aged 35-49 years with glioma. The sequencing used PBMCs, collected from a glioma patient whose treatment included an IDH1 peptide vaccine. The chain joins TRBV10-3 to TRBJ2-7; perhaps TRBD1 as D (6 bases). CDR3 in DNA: TGTGCCATCAGTGGGGGGACAACTCTCTCCTACGAGCAGTACTTC. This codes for CAISGGTTLSYEQYF.